This record looks at one T cell receptor beta chain sequence and its context. Its antigen is as yet unknown. Repertoires were generated with immunoSEQ multiplex PCR, while TCRdb's copy carries only in-frame clones and drops some. The sample lists 100,000 to 150,000 clones, about 89% occurring once. The CDR3 contains 15 residues. The V end lost 5 bases, the J end lost 11 bases, and 24 bases lay between the germline ends. The germline gives CDR1 SGHAT, CDR2 FQNNGV. The source of the sample is a study of T cell responses to AZD1222 COVID-19 vaccine. General study points: The breadth and depth of Spike-specific TCRs increased once two AZD1222 doses had been given. Spike was spanned by vaccine-associated CD4 TCRs, with dominance at 160-218 and 743-854.

The rearrangement joins TRBV11-2 to TRBJ1-1; a possible D gene is TRBD1 (5 bases). This TCR was sampled from an adult in good health. The sequencing used peripheral blood, collected on day 0 of AZD1222 vaccination. CDR3 region: CASSIIPGDNLRAFF. In DNA, the CDR3 is TGTGCCAGCAGCATTATCCCGGGGGATAACTTGAGGGCTTTCTTT.